The T cell receptor beta chain described here comes from a study of shared clonotypes between healthy human individuals. Study observations and caveats: It was the non-shared clonotypes that had lower generation probabilities than clonotypes shared by all four donors.

Germline CDR1 and CDR2: SGHRS and YFSETQ. This CDR3 spans 14 amino acids. Trimming removed 4 bases at V and 8 bases at J, with 15 bases between. CD4+ cells were split into CD45RA+ naive and CD45RA-negative memory subsets. It was at deep level that the assay was run. Every subset had its genomic DNA shared out evenly among several immunoSEQ plates. The protocol was immunoSEQ multiplex PCR, while the TCRdb copy is restricted to in-frame clones and leaves out a portion. Altogether roughly 1,500,000 clones are present, 98% to 99% being singletons, with the ten largest covering 0.36%. As for this clone: Its antigen remains unidentified.

The material sequenced was naive CD4+ T cells sorted from blood. Subset noted: CD45RA+ positively selected. V and J are TRBV5-1 and TRBJ1-4; a weak D match, TRBD1 (6 bases). The origin of this receptor is a man between 25 and 39 years old in good health. CDR3 amino acids: CASSLTGLREKLFF. The CDR3 DNA follows: TGCGCCAGCAGCCTTACAGGGTTACGGGAAAAACTGTTTTTT.